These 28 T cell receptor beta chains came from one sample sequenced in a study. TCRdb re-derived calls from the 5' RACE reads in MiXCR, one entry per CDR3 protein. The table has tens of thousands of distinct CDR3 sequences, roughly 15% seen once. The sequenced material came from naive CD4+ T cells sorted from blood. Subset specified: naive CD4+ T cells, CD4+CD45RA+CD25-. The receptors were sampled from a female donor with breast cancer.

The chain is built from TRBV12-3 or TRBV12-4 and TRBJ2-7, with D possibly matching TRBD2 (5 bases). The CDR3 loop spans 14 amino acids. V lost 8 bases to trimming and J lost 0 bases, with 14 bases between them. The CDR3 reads CASGVRGNSYEQYF. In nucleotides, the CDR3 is TGTGCCAGCGGGGTCCGAGGGAACTCCTACGAGCAGTACTTC.

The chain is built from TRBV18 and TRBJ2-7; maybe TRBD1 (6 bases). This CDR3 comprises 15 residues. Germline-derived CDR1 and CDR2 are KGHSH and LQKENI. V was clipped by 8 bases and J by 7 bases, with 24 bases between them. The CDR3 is CASTPLDSPTREQYF. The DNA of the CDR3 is TGTGCCAGCACCCCCTTGGACAGTCCTACGAGGGAGCAGTACTTC.

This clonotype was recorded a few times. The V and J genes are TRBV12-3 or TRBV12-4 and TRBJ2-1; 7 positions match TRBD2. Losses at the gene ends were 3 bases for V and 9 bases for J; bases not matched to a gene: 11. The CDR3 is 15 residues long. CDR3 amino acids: CASSLTAGVSSEQFF. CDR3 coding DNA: TGTGCCAGCAGTTTGACGGCGGGAGTAAGTAGTGAGCAGTTCTTC.

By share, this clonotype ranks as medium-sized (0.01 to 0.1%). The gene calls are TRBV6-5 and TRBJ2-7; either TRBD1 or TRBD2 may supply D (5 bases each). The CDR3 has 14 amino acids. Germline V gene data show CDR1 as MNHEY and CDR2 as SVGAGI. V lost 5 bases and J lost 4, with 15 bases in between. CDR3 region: CASSLRDAQYEQYF. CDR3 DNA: TGTGCCAGCAGTCTCCGGGACGCACAATACGAGCAGTACTTC.

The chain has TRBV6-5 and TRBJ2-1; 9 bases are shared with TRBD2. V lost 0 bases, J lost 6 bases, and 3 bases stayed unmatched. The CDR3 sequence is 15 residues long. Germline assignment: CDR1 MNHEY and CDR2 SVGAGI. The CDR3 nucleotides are TGTGCCAGCAGTTACTCGGGACTAGCTCGCAATGAGCAGTTCTTC. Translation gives CASSYSGLARNEQFF.

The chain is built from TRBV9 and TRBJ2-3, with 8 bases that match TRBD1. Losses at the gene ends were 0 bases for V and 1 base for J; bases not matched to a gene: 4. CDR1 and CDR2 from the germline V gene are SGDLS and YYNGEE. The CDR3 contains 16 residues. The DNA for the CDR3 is TGTGCCAGCAGCGTAGTACAGGGGGATGGCACAGATACGCAGTATTTT. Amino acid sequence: CASSVVQGDGTDTQYF.

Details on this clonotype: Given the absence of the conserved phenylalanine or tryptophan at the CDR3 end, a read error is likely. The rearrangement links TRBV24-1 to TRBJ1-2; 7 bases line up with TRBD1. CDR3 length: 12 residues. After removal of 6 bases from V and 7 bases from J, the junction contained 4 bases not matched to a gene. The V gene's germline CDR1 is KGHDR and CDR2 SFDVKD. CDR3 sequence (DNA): TGTGCCACCAGTACAGGGGCCTCTGGCTACACCTCC. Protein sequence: CATSTGASGYTS.

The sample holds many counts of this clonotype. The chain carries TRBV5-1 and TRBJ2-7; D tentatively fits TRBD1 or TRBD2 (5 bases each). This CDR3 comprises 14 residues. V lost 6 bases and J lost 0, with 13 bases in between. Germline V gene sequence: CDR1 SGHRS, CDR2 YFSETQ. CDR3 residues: CASNRDPSSYEQYF. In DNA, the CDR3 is TGCGCCAGCAACCGGGACCCCAGCTCCTACGAGCAGTACTTC. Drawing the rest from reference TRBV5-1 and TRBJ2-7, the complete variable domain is KAGVTQTPRYLIKTRGQQVTLSCSPISGHRSVSWYQQTPGQGLQFLFEYFSETQRNKGNFPGRFSGRQFSNSRSEMNVSTLELGDSALYLCASNRDPSSYEQYFGPGTRLTVT.

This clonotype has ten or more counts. The CDR3 loop reads CAIGATTSTDTQYF. In DNA, the CDR3 is TGTGCCATCGGCGCGACTACTAGCACAGATACGCAGTATTTT. The rearrangement joins TRBV10-3 to TRBJ2-3, with D perhaps matching TRBD2 (5 bases). The ends were cut back, 8 bases at V and 0 bases at J, with 12 bases in the middle. The V gene's germline CDR1 is ENHRY and CDR2 SYGVKD. CDR3 length: 14 residues.

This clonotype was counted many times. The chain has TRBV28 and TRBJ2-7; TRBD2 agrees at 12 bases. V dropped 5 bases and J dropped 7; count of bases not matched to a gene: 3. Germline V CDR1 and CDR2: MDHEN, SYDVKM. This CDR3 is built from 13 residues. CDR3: CASSIGLAGEQYF. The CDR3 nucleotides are TGTGCCAGCAGTATCGGACTAGCGGGGGAGCAGTACTTC.

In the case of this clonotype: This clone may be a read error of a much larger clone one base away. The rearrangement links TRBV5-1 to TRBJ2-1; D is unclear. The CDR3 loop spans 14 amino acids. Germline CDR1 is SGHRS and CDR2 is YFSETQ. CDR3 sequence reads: CASSPRPPYNEQLF. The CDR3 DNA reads TGCGCCAGCAGCCCCCGCCCCCCCTACAATGAGCAGCTCTTC.

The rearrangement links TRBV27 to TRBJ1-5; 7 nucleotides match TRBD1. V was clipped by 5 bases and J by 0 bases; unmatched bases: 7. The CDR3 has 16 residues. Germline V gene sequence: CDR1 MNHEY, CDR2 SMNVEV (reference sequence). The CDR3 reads CASSHRGMGSNQPQHF. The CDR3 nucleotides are TGTGCCAGCAGTCACAGGGGTATGGGTAGCAATCAGCCCCAGCATTTT.

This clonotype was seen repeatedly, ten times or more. The CDR3, as DNA: TGTGCCAGCAGCTTAGGGGGCAGTCAGCCCCAGCATTTT. Its protein product is CASSLGGSQPQHF. The rearrangement links TRBV7-6 to TRBJ1-5; D perhaps matches TRBD1 (5 bases). The ends were cut back, 1 base at V and 6 bases at J, with 7 bases in the middle. In germline, CDR1 is SGHVS, CDR2 FNYEAQ. The CDR3 extends over 13 amino acids.

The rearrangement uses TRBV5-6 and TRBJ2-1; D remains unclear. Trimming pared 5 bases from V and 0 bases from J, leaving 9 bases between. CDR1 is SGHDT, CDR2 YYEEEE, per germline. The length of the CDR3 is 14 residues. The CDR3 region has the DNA TGTGCCAGCAGGACTGGAATCTCCTACAATGAGCAGTTCTTC. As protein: CASRTGISYNEQFF.

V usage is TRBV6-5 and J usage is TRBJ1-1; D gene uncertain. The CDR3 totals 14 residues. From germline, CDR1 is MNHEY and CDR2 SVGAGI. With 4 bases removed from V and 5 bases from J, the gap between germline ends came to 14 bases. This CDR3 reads CASSSAGVGTEAFF. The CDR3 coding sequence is TGTGCCAGCAGTTCCGCCGGGGTTGGGACTGAAGCTTTCTTT.

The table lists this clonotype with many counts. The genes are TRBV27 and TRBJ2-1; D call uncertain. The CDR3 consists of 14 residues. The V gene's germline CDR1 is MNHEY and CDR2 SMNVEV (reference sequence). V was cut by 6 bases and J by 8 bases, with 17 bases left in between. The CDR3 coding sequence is TGTGCCAGCAGAAACGGTTTATTTAATGATGAGCAGTTCTTC. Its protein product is CASRNGLFNDEQFF.

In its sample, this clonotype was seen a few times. CDR3: CASSEKGRGSYGYTF. CDR3 bases: TGTGCCAGCAGTGAAAAGGGCAGGGGTAGCTATGGCTACACCTTC. The chain recombines TRBV6-1 with TRBJ1-2, with a tentative D call TRBD1 (6 bases). V was cut by 2 bases and J by 4 bases, with 14 bases left in between. This CDR3 has 15 amino acids. CDR1 is MNHNS and CDR2 is SASEGT in the germline V gene.

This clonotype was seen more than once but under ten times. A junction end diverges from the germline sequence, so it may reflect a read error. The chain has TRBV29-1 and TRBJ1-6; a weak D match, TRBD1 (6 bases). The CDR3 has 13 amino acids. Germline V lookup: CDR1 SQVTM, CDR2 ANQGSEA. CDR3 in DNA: TGCAGCGCTGAAACAGGGCCGGGTTCACCCCTCCACTTT. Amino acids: CSAETGPGSPLHF.

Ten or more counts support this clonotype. The CDR3 spells CASSYQNGSPLHF. DNA of the CDR3: TGTGCCAGCAGTTACCAAAACGGCTCACCCCTCCACTTT. The chain uses TRBV6-5 and TRBJ1-6; D unclear. The CDR3 consists of 13 residues. The V end was cut by 2 bases, the J end by 10 bases, with 9 bases between. Germline CDR1 reads MNHEY; CDR2 reads SVGAGI.

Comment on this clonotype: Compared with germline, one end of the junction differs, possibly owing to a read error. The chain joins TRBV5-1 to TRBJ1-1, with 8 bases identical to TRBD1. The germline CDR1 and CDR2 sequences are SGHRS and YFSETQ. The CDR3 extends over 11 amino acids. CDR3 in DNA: TGCGCCAGCACCGGACAGGGTGAAGCTTCCTTT. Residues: CASTGQGEASF. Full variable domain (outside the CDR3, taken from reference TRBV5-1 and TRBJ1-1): KAGVTQTPRYLIKTRGQQVTLSCSPISGHRSVSWYQQTPGQGLQFLFEYFSETQRNKGNFPGRFSGRQFSNSRSEMNVSTLELGDSALYLCASTGQGEASFGQGTRLTVV.

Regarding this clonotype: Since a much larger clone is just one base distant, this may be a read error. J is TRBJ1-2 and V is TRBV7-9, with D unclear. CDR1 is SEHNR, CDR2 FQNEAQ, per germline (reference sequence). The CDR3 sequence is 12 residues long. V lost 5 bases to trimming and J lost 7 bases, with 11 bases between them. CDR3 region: CASSLRSVGYTF. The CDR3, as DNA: TGTGCCAGCAGCCTACGGTCAGTTGGCTACACCTTC.

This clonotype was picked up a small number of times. As DNA, the CDR3 is TGTGCCAGCAGCCCCACGGACAGGTCCTCGGGATACAATGAGCAGTTCTTC. It codes for CASSPTDRSSGYNEQFF. The chain employs TRBV4-2 and TRBJ2-1; TRBD1 matches at 7 bases. The V gene end was trimmed by 4 bases and the J gene end by 4 bases; junction bases not matched to a gene: 13. The CDR3 spans 17 residues. From germline, CDR1 is LGHNA and CDR2 YNFKEQ.

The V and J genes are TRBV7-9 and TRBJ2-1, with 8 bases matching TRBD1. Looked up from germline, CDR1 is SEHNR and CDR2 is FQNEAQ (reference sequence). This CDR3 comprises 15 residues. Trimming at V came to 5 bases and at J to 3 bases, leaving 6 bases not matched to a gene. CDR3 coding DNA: TGTGCCAGCAGCCCCCCGGGACAGGTCTACAATGAGCAGTTCTTC. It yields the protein CASSPPGQVYNEQFF.

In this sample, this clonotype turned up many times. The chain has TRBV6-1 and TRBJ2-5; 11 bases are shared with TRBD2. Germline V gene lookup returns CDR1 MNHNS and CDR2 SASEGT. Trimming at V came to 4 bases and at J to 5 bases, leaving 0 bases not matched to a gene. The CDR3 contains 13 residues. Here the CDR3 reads CASSASGRETQYF. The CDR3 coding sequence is TGTGCCAGCAGTGCTAGCGGGAGGGAGACCCAGTACTTC.

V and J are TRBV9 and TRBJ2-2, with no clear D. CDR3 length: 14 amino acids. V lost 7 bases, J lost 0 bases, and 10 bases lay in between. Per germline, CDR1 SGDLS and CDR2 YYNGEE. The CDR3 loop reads CASERRSNTGELFF. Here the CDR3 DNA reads TGTGCCAGCGAGAGACGATCGAACACCGGGGAGCTGTTTTTT. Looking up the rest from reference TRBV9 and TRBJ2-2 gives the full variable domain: DSGVTQTPKHLITATGQRVTLRCSPRSGDLSVYWYQQSLDQGLQFLIQYYNGEERAKGNILERFSAQQFPDLHSELNLSSLELGDSALYFCASERRSNTGELFFGEGSRLTVL.

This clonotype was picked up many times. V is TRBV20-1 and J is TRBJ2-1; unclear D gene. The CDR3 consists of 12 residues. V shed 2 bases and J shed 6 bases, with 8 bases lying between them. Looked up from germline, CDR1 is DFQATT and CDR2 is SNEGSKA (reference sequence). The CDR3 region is CSARSPSNEQFF. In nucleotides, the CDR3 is TGCAGTGCTAGATCCCCGAGCAATGAGCAGTTCTTC.

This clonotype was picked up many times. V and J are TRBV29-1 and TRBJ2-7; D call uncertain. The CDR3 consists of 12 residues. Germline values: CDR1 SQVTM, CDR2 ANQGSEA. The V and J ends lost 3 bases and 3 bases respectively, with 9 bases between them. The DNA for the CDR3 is TGCAGCGTTGACTTGGGTGACTACGAGCAGTACTTC. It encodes CSVDLGDYEQYF.

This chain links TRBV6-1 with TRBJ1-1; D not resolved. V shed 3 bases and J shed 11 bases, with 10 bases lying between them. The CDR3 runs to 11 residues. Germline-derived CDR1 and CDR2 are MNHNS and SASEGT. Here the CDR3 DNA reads TGTGCCAGCAGTGAGGTGGGTTGGGCTTTCTTT. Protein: CASSEVGWAFF.